Following are 14 T cell receptor beta chains from one sample sequenced in a study of read filtering for tumor transcriptome and immune sequencing. This library used around 400 ng RNA and molecular barcoded adaptors spanning alpha/delta and beta/gamma chains. TCRdb reanalysed the reads using MiXCR and keeps one entry per CDR3 protein. The data contain 100,000 to 150,000 distinct CDR3 sequences, approximately 13% of them seen just once; the ten biggest clones take up 6.5% to 9%. Material for sequencing was a population of CD138-negative cells sorted from bone marrow. Source of these receptors: a donor at least 40 years old with multiple myeloma.

Many counts were recorded for this clonotype. This rearrangement joins TRBV7-9 to TRBJ2-2; the match to TRBD1 covers 7 bases. Germline V gene lookup returns CDR1 SEHNR and CDR2 FQNEAQ (reference sequence). The CDR3 has 14 residues. The V segment lost 5 bases and the J segment 7 bases; nucleotides outside the gene matches: 7. CDR3 nucleotides: TGTGCCAGCAGCGTGACAGGGCTGGGCGGGGAGCTGTTTTTT. It encodes CASSVTGLGGELFF.

This clonotype was seen at least ten times. CDR3 sequence: CATSLGQNYGYTF. The CDR3 region has the DNA TGTGCCACCAGTCTCGGACAGAACTATGGCTACACCTTC. The V and J genes are TRBV24-1 and TRBJ1-2; D might be TRBD1 (6 bases). From germline, CDR1 is KGHDR and CDR2 SFDVKD. The CDR3 contains 13 residues. Trimming took off 6 bases at V and 2 bases at J, with 9 bases between the two ends.

The chain carries TRBV4-1 and TRBJ1-5; no definite D call. The germline V gene encodes CDR1 MGHRA and CDR2 YSYEKL. The CDR3 has 14 amino acids. Trimming pared 3 bases from V and 6 bases from J, leaving 12 bases between. CDR3: CASSHPFRSQPQHF. CDR3 bases: TGCGCCAGCAGCCACCCGTTCAGGAGTCAGCCCCAGCATTTT.

This clonotype has a count of ten or more. The chain recombines TRBV19 with TRBJ2-7; the D gene is possibly TRBD2 (5 bases). V dropped 3 bases and J dropped 3 bases, with 15 bases sitting between them. Germline V gene data show CDR1 as LNHDA and CDR2 as SQIVND (reference sequence). CDR3 length equals 15 residues. As DNA, the CDR3 is TGTGCCAGTAGTATCCCCGGGATAGGAGTCTACGAGCAGTACTTC. Translating gives CASSIPGIGVYEQYF.

This clonotype was detected many times. This chain connects TRBV19 to TRBJ2-1; D remains ambiguous. Germline CDR1 LNHDA, CDR2 SQIVND (reference sequence). V was trimmed by 7 bases and J by 7 bases, leaving 14 bases between them. The CDR3 length is 13 residues. The CDR3 loop is CASMSASRNEQFF. CDR3 nucleotides: TGTGCCAGTATGAGCGCCTCTCGGAATGAGCAGTTCTTC.

Many counts were recorded for this clonotype. The chain couples TRBV9 to TRBJ2-5; D is possibly TRBD2 (6 bases). CDR3 length: 16 residues. Germline V gene data show CDR1 as SGDLS and CDR2 as YYNGEE. V lost 6 bases and J lost 4, with 22 bases in between. CDR3 in amino acids: CASTLGGSPSGETQYF. The CDR3 DNA sequence: TGTGCCAGCACCCTTGGGGGGAGTCCCTCCGGAGAGACCCAGTACTTC.

This clonotype was recorded a few times. The chain is built from TRBV5-5 and TRBJ2-4, with TRBD2 as a possible D gene (5 bases). Germline V gene sequence: CDR1 SGHKS, CDR2 YYEKEE (reference sequence). CDR3 length: 17 amino acids. V was clipped by 4 bases and J by 0 bases, with 17 bases between them. The CDR3 loop is CASSGVAGSLAKNIQYF. For the CDR3, the DNA is TGTGCCAGCAGCGGGGTGGCGGGTTCGCTAGCCAAAAACATTCAGTACTTC.

A few counts support this clonotype. CDR3 DNA sequence: TGTGCCAGCAGCCCCCGGGCGAGGCCCTACGAGCAGTACTTC. Translated, it gives CASSPRARPYEQYF. The chain couples TRBV14 to TRBJ2-7, with D hard to call. Germline V gene sequence: CDR1 SGHDN, CDR2 FVKESK. The V and J ends lost 4 bases and 2 bases respectively, with 12 bases between them. The CDR3 consists of 14 residues.

This clonotype has at least ten counts. The chain recombines TRBV20-1 with TRBJ1-1; D is uncertain. CDR1 is DFQATT and CDR2 is SNEGSKA in the germline V gene (reference sequence). V gave up 0 bases and J gave up 5 bases, with 13 bases separating them. The CDR3 spans 14 residues. CDR3 loop: CSAREIGRETEAFF. CDR3 coding DNA: TGCAGTGCTAGAGAGATAGGGAGGGAGACTGAAGCTTTCTTT.

This clonotype was found a few times. The chain links TRBV15 to TRBJ1-1; D possibly corresponds to TRBD1 (5 bases). V was trimmed by 5 bases and J by 8 bases, leaving 18 bases between them. CDR3 size: 14 residues. CDR1 and CDR2 from the germline V gene are LNHNV and YYDKDF (reference sequence). CDR3 nucleotides: TGTGCCACCAGCCTGGGCCGGGACCCCCGGGAAGCTTTCTTT. The encoded protein is CATSLGRDPREAFF.

This clonotype was found many times. The chain carries TRBV20-1 and TRBJ2-3, with TRBD2 matching 8 bases. Germline CDR1 reads DFQATT; CDR2 reads SNEGSKA (reference sequence). Losses at the gene ends were 0 bases for V and 5 bases for J; bases not matched to a gene: 7. CDR3 size: 15 residues. CDR3 region: CSARDLGLAGDTQYF. CDR3 bases: TGCAGTGCTAGAGATTTAGGGCTAGCGGGAGATACGCAGTATTTT.

The rearrangement joins TRBV7-8 to TRBJ2-1; 8 bases are shared with TRBD2. The V gene's germline CDR1 is SGHVS and CDR2 FQNEAQ. The CDR3 extends over 14 amino acids. Germline trimming cut 5 bases from V and 9 bases from J; bases unmatched to any gene: 9. The CDR3 protein is CASSPTGGPGEQFF. The CDR3 nucleotides read TGTGCCAGCAGCCCAACGGGAGGGCCAGGTGAGCAGTTCTTC.

This clonotype was seen a few times. The chain recombines TRBV19 with TRBJ2-2, with 8 bases that match TRBD1. Trimming removed 3 bases from V and 7 bases from J; junction bases left unmatched: 7. The CDR3 is 15 amino acids. Germline assignment: CDR1 LNHDA and CDR2 SQIVND (reference sequence). CDR3 region: CASSIKDRVLGELFF. Here the CDR3 DNA reads TGTGCCAGTAGTATTAAGGACAGGGTACTCGGGGAGCTGTTTTTT.

This clonotype was found many times. The chain has TRBV5-1 and TRBJ2-7; D unresolved. This CDR3 has 14 residues. V was trimmed by 4 bases and J by 1 base, leaving 12 bases between them. Germline values: CDR1 SGHRS, CDR2 YFSETQ. As DNA, the CDR3 is TGCGCCAGCAGCCCGGGCGCGGTGTCCTACGAGCAGTACTTC. Amino acid sequence: CASSPGAVSYEQYF.